These T cell receptor beta chains were read from a single sample in a study of blood T cell repertoires in COVID-19. Data came from immunoSEQ multiplex PCR; TCRdb stores just in-frame clones and leaves some out. The sample holds 200,000 to 250,000 clones, approximately 85% seen once. Specimen: peripheral blood. These receptor sequences come from a man in his forties or fifties with acute or convalescent COVID-19. The CDR3 runs from the conserved cysteine through the conserved F or W. D genes are given only for firm matches. For some rows the clone size is stated as once, few or many, or as a class when expanded; others skip it.

>TRBV7-9|.|TRBJ2-1|TRBD2
TGTGCCAGCAGCTTAGTAGCTAGCGGACACAATGAGCAGTTCTTC
CASSLVASGHNEQFF
>TRBV29-1|.|TRBJ2-7|.
TGCAGCGTTGAAGCAGTCGCAGGGTTATCCTACGAGCAGTACTTC
CSVEAVAGLSYEQYF
>TRBV14|once|TRBJ2-2|.
TGTGCCAGCAGTCACAGGGACACCGGGGAGCTGTTTTTT
CASSHRDTGELFF
>TRBV9|few|TRBJ2-7|.
TGTGCCAGCAGCGTAGGGGGCGGTGTCTCCGAGCAGTACTTC
CASSVGGGVSEQYF
>TRBV5-1|once|TRBJ1-2|.
TGCGCCAGCAGCTTGGACCCGGCAGGACTTTATGGCTACACCTTC
CASSLDPAGLYGYTF
>TRBV9|.|TRBJ2-3|.
TGTGCCAGCAGCTTGAGGGGGGACAGACACACAGATACGCAGTATTTT
CASSLRGDRHTDTQYF
>TRBV12-3/TRBV12-4|few|TRBJ2-7|TRBD1
TGTGCCAGCAGTACAGGGACAGCCTACGAGCAGTACTTC
CASSTGTAYEQYF
>TRBV2|.|TRBJ2-7|.
TGTGCCACAAGGGCGGGACCCTACACCTACGAGCAGTACTTC
CATRAGPYTYEQYF
>TRBV19|.|TRBJ1-1|TRBD1
TGTGCCAGTAGTATAGGACAGGGAGTAACTGAAGCTTTCTTT
CASSIGQGVTEAFF
>TRBV28|.|TRBJ1-5|.
TGTGCCAGCAGTCAACCGAGCTGGGGGGGTAAGCCCCAGCATTTT
CASSQPSWGGKPQHF
>TRBV6-5|.|TRBJ1-3|.
TGTGCCAGCCTACGGTCGGCGGGGGTTGGAAACACCATATATTTT
CASLRSAGVGNTIYF
>TRBV5-1|once|TRBJ2-6|.
TGCGCCAGCAGCTTGTCACCACCGGGCTCTGGGGCCAACGTCCTGACTTTC
CASSLSPPGSGANVLTF
>TRBV30|few|TRBJ1-1|.
TGTGCCTGGAGCTCTGTCGACAGGTCCGCGGATCGGGCTTTCTTT
CAWSSVDRSADRAFF
>TRBV7-6|.|TRBJ2-1|TRBD2
TGTGCCAGCAGCTTCGTTCTAGCGGGAGTAGGTGAGCAGTTCTTC
CASSFVLAGVGEQFF
>TRBV14|once|TRBJ1-2|.
TGTGCCAGCAGCCGCAGCAGGGCAAGCGCTTCAAACGGCTACACCTTC
CASSRSRASASNGYTF
>TRBV7-6|once|TRBJ1-3|TRBD1
TGTGCCAGCAGCCCGGGGGTTGAGGACAGGGCCATTGGGAGCACCATATATTTT
CASSPGVEDRAIGSTIYF
>TRBV9|.|TRBJ2-5|TRBD2
TGTGCCAGCAGCGTAGTAGCGGGTGGGGTAGAGACCCAGTACTTC
CASSVVAGGVETQYF
>TRBV5-8|.|TRBJ2-7|TRBD1
TGTGCCAGCAGCTTAACCGGGACAGGGGGCGAGCAGTACTTC
CASSLTGTGGEQYF
>TRBV4-2|.|TRBJ1-2|.
TGTGCCAGCAGCCAAGACGTGGACAGTAACTATGGCTACACCTTC
CASSQDVDSNYGYTF
>TRBV18|.|TRBJ1-2|.
TGTGCCAGCTCACCACCGGGGCGGATCTATGGCTACACCTTC
CASSPPGRIYGYTF
>TRBV6-5|.|TRBJ1-1|TRBD1
TGTGCCAGCAGAGGGACAGGGAGGGACACTGAAGCTTTCTTT
CASRGTGRDTEAFF
>TRBV9|few|TRBJ1-1|TRBD1
TGTGCCAGCAGCGCGACAGGGCGGAACACTGAAGCTTTCTTT
CASSATGRNTEAFF
>TRBV3-1/TRBV3-2|.|TRBJ2-1|TRBD2
TGTGCCAGCAGCTACCTCACTAGCGCCAACAATGAGCAGTTCTTC
CASSYLTSANNEQFF
>TRBV7-6|.|TRBJ2-1|TRBD2
TGTGCCAGCAGCCCAGGGGGGACTAGCGGGAACAATGAGCAGTTCTTC
CASSPGGTSGNNEQFF
>TRBV2|.|TRBJ1-2|TRBD1
TGTGCCAGAATTCCAGGGGGCCATAACTATGGCTACACCTTC
CARIPGGHNYGYTF
>TRBV2|.|TRBJ2-2|TRBD1
TGTGCCAGCAGTTCGACAGGGGCGAACACCGGGGAGCTGTTTTTT
CASSSTGANTGELFF
>TRBV18|.|TRBJ2-1|TRBD2
TGTGCCAGCTCACCAAATGGGGCGGCGGGGGATGAGCAGTTCTTC
CASSPNGAAGDEQFF
>TRBV30|.|TRBJ2-7|.
TGTGCCTGGAGCGTTCCGGGACGGACTACCTACGAGCAGTACTTC
CAWSVPGRTTYEQYF
>TRBV6-5|.|TRBJ2-1|TRBD2
TGTGCCAGCACCACGGGGGGAGAGCAGTTCTTC
CASTTGGEQFF
>TRBV10-1|.|TRBJ2-5|TRBD1
TGCGCCAGCAGTGATGGACAGGGGGCTCGGGAGACCCAGTACTTC
CASSDGQGARETQYF
>TRBV19|.|TRBJ2-2|TRBD2
TGTGCCAGTAGTACCGGGACTAGCGGGAGGGGTGGGGAGCTGTTTTTT
CASSTGTSGRGGELFF
>TRBV19|once|TRBJ1-2|.
TGTGCCAGTAGTATGGGCCCCCAGGAGGGAGGCTACACCTTC
CASSMGPQEGGYTF
>TRBV7-9|.|TRBJ1-1|TRBD1
TGTGCAAGCAGGGGGGGTGTTGAAGCTTTCTTT
CASRGGVEAFF
>TRBV6-5|.|TRBJ1-5|.
TGTGCCAGCAGAGAGATTGGGAGGGGCAATCAGCCCCAGCATTTT
CASREIGRGNQPQHF
>TRBV19|few|TRBJ2-7|.
TGTGCCAGTAGTATCAGCAGGGGAGTTTCCGAGCAGTACTTC
CASSISRGVSEQYF
>TRBV6-5|.|TRBJ2-5|TRBD2
TGTGCCAGCAGCGCGATGGGGGGAGGGGCGGAGACCCAGTACTTC
CASSAMGGGAETQYF
>TRBV4-2|.|TRBJ1-2|.
TGTGCCAGCAGCCTACGGGAGATGGATGGCTACACCTTC
CASSLREMDGYTF
>TRBV2|once|TRBJ2-1|.
TGTGCCAGCAATACCGGGTCCTACAATGAGCAGTTCTTC
CASNTGSYNEQFF
>TRBV6-5|.|TRBJ1-4|.
TGTGCCAGCAGTTACTCGGGGGGTCGGGCGGGAAAACTGTTTTTT
CASSYSGGRAGKLFF
>TRBV19|.|TRBJ2-1|TRBD2
TGTGCCAGTAGTATGAGGGGACAGTGGGTAGCGGGAGCGGGTGAGCAGTTCTTC
CASSMRGQWVAGAGEQFF
>TRBV19|.|TRBJ1-1|.
TGTGCCAGTAGTCCCCGCGGCGGCACTGAAGCTTTCTTT
CASSPRGGTEAFF
>TRBV6-4|.|TRBJ2-2|.
TGTGCCAGCAGTGAGGGGCCGCCGAGCACCGGGGAGCTGTTTTTT
CASSEGPPSTGELFF
>TRBV18|.|TRBJ2-1|TRBD2
TGTGCCAGCTCACCCAGATCTAAAACTAGCGGGAGGTACAATGAGCAGTTCTTC
CASSPRSKTSGRYNEQFF
>TRBV2|.|TRBJ1-6|.
TGTGCCAGCAGTGACCCTGAAAGCAATTCACCCCTCCACTTT
CASSDPESNSPLHF
>TRBV2|few|TRBJ1-3|.
TGTGCCAGCAGTGAGGACACGTACTACTCTGGAAACACCATATATTTT
CASSEDTYYSGNTIYF
>TRBV9|.|TRBJ2-7|TRBD1
TGTGCCAGCAGCGTTGGGACAGTCACCCCCTACGAGCAGTACTTC
CASSVGTVTPYEQYF